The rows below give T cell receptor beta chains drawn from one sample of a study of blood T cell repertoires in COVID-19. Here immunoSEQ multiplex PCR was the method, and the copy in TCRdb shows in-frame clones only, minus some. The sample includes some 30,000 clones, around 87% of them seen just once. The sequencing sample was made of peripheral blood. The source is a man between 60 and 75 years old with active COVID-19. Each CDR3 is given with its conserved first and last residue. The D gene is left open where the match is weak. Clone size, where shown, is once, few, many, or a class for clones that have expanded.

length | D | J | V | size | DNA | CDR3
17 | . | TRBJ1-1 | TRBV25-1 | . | TGTGCCAGCAGTGAACCCCCGACCCCTCGGGTAAACACTGAAGCTTTCTTT | CASSEPPTPRVNTEAFF
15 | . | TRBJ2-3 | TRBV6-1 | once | TGTGCCAGCAGTGATGTCGTACAAGGGGGAGATACGCAGTATTTT | CASSDVVQGGDTQYF
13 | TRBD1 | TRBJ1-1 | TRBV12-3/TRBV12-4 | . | TGTGCCAGCACCCCAGGGGGGAACACTGAAGCTTTCTTT | CASTPGGNTEAFF
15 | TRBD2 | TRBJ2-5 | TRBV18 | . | TGTGCCAGCTCACCCATAGCGGGATCCTCAGAGACCCAGTACTTC | CASSPIAGSSETQYF
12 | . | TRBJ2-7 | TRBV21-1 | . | TGTGCCAGCACCCTATTGGGGGGGGTCGAGTACTTC | CASTLLGGVEYF
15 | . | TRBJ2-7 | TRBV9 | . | TGTGCCAGCAGCGTAGGCCCACAGGTGGGGTACGAGCAGTACTTC | CASSVGPQVGYEQYF
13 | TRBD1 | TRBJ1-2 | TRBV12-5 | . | TGTGCTAGTGGTTTGCCACAGGGGTATGGCTACACCTTC | CASGLPQGYGYTF
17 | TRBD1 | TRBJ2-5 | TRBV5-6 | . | TGTGCCAGCAGACAAAACAGGGGGCGATACCCGGGCGAGACCCAGTACTTC | CASRQNRGRYPGETQYF
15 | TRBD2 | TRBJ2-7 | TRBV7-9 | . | TGTGCCAGCAGCTTAGGACTAGCGGGAACCTACGAGCAGTACTTC | CASSLGLAGTYEQYF
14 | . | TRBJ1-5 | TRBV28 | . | TGTGCCAGCACGGGGACTGCTAGCAATCAGCCCCAGCATTTT | CASTGTASNQPQHF
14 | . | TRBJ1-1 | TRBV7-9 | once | TGTGCCAGCAGCACCGAGGAGGGTTACACTGAAGCTTTCTTT | CASSTEEGYTEAFF
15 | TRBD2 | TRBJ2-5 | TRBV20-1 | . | TGCAGTGCTAGTCGGACTAGCGGGGGGGAAGAGACCCAGTACTTC | CSASRTSGGEETQYF
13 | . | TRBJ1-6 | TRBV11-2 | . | TGTGCCAGCGCCCCCAGCTATAATTCACCCCTCCACTTT | CASAPSYNSPLHF
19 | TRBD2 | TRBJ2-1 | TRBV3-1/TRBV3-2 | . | TGTGCCAGCAGCCTTTACGATCGACTAGCGGGGGTAGAATACAATGAGCAGTTCTTC | CASSLYDRLAGVEYNEQFF
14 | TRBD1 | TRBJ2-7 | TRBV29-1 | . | TGCAGCGTTGAACTGGGACAGGGGTCCTACGAGCAGTACTTC | CSVELGQGSYEQYF
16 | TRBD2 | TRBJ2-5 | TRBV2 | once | TGTGCCAGCAGGAAGGGGAGCGGGGGGTCCCGAGAGACCCAGTACTTC | CASRKGSGGSRETQYF
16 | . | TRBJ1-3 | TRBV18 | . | TGTGCCAGCTCCCTCGGACAGCCAGACTCTGGAAACACCATATATTTT | CASSLGQPDSGNTIYF
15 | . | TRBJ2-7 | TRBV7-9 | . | TGTGCCAGCAGCCCCGGGGACTCACGAAGAGACGAGCAGTACTTC | CASSPGDSRRDEQYF
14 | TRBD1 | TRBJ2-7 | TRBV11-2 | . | TGTGCCAGCAGCCCTCAACAGGGGCGGTACGAGCAGTACTTC | CASSPQQGRYEQYF
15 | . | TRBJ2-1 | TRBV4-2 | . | TGTGCCAGCAGCCGGCAGGGAAACCCCTACAATGAGCAGTTCTTC | CASSRQGNPYNEQFF
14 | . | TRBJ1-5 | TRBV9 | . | TGTGCCAGCAGCGTAGGTGAGGGTTATCAGCCCCAGCATTTT | CASSVGEGYQPQHF
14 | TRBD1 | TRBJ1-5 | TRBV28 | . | TGTGCCAGCAGGACAGGGGTTGGCAATCAGCCCCAGCATTTT | CASRTGVGNQPQHF
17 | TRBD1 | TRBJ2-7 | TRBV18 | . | TGTGCCAGCTCACCAGGGGGTCACGGGACAGACTCCTACGAGCAGTACTTC | CASSPGGHGTDSYEQYF
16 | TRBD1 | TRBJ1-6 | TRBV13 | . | TGTGCCAGCAGCCCTCCGCCGGGACAGGGAGATTCACCCCTCCACTTT | CASSPPPGQGDSPLHF
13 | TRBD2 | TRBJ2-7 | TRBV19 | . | TGTGCCAGTAGTATGGGCGGGGGGTACGAGCAGTACTTC | CASSMGGGYEQYF
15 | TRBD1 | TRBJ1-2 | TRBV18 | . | TGTGCCAGCTCACCACCGTCAGGGGGTATTGGTGGCTACACCTTC | CASSPPSGGIGGYTF
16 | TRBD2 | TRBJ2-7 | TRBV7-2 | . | TGTGCCAGCAGCTCTAGCATGACTAGCGGGGGCTACGAGCAGTACTTC | CASSSSMTSGGYEQYF
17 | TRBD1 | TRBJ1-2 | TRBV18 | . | TGTGCCAGCTCACCCGGACTAAAAGGGACAGGCGGGGAAGGCTACACCTTC | CASSPGLKGTGGEGYTF
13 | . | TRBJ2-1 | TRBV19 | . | TGTGCCAGTAGGCCCACCCAGGGGAATGAGCAGTTCTTC | CASRPTQGNEQFF
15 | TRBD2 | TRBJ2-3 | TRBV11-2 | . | TGTGCCAGCAGGCCTCTAGCGGGGCCCACAGATACGCAGTATTTT | CASRPLAGPTDTQYF
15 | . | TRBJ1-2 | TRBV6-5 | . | TGTGCCAGCAGTTACTCGAGGGAGGCCGGCTATGGCTACACCTTC | CASSYSREAGYGYTF
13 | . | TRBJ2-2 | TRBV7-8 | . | TGTGCCAGCAGCCTTGTCAGCACCGGGGAGCTGTTTTTT | CASSLVSTGELFF
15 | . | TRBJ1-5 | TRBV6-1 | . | TGTGCCAGCAGTGAAGCCTATGTAAGCAATCAGCCCCAGCATTTT | CASSEAYVSNQPQHF
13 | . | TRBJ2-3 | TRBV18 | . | TGTGCCAGCTCACAGAGGAGCACAGATACGCAGTATTTT | CASSQRSTDTQYF
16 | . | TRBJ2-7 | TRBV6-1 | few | TGTGCCAGCAGGGAACTGACAGGAGCTTCAAACTACGAGCAGTACTTC | CASRELTGASNYEQYF
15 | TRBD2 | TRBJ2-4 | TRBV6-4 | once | TGTGCCAGCAGTGTTATAGCGGGGGGGGAGTTCATTCAGTACTTC | CASSVIAGGEFIQYF
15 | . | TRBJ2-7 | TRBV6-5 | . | TGTGCCAGCAGTTACGGTGGGTTAGGAGCCTACGAGCAGTACTTC | CASSYGGLGAYEQYF
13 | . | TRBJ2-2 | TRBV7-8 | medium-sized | TGTGCCAGCAGCTTAGCACTAACCGGGGAGCTGTTTTTT | CASSLALTGELFF
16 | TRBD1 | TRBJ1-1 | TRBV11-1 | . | TGTGCCAGCAGCCCGACAGGGACTCAGGTGAACACTGAAGCTTTCTTT | CASSPTGTQVNTEAFF